This T cell receptor beta chain was documented in a study of shared clonotypes between healthy human individuals. Study summary: CD4 naive cells filled three plates per donor, CD4 memory three, CD8 naive two and CD8 memory one. Overall study results and limits: Larger richness was generally estimated for naive than memory subsets.

As concerns this clone: Its antigen is undetermined.

Germline CDR1 and CDR2: SEHNR and FQNEAQ (reference sequence). The J segment lost 3 bases and the V segment lost 5 bases, leaving 9 bases of the junction unmatched. The CDR3 runs to 15 residues. Only in-frame clones appear in the TCRdb table, and some are missing; sequencing was by immunoSEQ multiplex PCR. The profile covers over a million clones, with around 97% appearing a single time and more than 0.9% taken by the ten largest. The donors were adults (healthy and HIV-negative) with no recent acute infections or vaccinations. The sequencing input was naive CD4+ T cells sorted from blood. Indicated subset: CD45RA+ positively selected. The chain employs TRBV7-9 and TRBJ2-7; 8 bases line up with TRBD2. The receptor comes from a man aged 25-45 years in good health. CDR3 nucleotides: TGTGCCAGCAGCAGGGACCCGGGACTAGTCTACGAGCAGTACTTC. Protein: CASSRDPGLVYEQYF.